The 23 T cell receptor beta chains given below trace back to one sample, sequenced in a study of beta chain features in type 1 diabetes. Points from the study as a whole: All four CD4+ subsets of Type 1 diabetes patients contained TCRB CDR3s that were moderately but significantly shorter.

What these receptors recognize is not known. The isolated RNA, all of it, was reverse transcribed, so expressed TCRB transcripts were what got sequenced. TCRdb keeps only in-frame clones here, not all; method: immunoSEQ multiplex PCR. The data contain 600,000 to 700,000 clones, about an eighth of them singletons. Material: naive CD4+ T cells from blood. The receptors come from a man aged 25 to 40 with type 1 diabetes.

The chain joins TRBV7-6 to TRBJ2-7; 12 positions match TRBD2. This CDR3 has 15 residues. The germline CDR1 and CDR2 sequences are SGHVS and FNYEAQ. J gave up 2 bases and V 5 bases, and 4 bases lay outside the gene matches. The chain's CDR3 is CASSASSGGAYEQYF. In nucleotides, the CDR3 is TGTGCCAGCAGCGCATCTAGCGGGGGGGCCTACGAGCAGTACTTC. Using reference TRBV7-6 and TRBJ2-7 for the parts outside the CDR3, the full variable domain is GAGVSQSPRYKVTKRGQDVALRCDPISGHVSLYWYRQALGQGPEFLTYFNYEAQQDKSGLPNDRFSAERPEGSISTLTIQRTEQRDSAMYRCASSASSGGAYEQYFGPGTRLTVT.

This CDR3 is CASSLSRDGYGYTF. The CDR3 bases are TGTGCCAGCAGCTTAAGTCGGGACGGCTATGGCTACACCTTC. The V call is TRBV11-3, the J call TRBJ1-2; maybe TRBD1 (5 bases). The CDR3 sequence is 14 residues long. From germline, CDR1 is SGHNT and CDR2 YENEEA. V was cut by 2 bases and J by 4 bases, with 11 bases left in between.

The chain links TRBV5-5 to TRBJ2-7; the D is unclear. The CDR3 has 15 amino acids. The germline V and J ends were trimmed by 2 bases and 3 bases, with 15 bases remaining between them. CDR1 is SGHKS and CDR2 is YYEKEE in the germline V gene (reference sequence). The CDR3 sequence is CASSFKRTDIYEQYF. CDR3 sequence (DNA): TGTGCCAGCAGCTTCAAACGGACGGATATCTACGAGCAGTACTTC.

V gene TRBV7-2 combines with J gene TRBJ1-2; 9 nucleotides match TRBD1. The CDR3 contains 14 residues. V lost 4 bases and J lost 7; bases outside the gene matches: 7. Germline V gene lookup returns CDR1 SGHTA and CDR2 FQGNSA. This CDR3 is CASSSTGGAGGYTF. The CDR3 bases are TGTGCCAGCAGCTCCACAGGGGGCGCCGGTGGCTACACCTTC.

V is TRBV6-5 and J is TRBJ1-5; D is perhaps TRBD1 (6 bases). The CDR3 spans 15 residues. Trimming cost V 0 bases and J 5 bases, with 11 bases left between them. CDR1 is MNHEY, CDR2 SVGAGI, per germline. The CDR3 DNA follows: TGTGCCAGCAGTTACTCGTCTAGGGGGGATCAGCCCCAGCATTTT. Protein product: CASSYSSRGDQPQHF.

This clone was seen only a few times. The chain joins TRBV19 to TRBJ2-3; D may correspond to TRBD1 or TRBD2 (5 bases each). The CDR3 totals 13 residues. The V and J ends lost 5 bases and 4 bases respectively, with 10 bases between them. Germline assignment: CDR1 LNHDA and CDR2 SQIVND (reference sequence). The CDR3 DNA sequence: TGTGCCAGTAGTGTCCAGGGAGCAGATACGCAGTATTTT. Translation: CASSVQGADTQYF.

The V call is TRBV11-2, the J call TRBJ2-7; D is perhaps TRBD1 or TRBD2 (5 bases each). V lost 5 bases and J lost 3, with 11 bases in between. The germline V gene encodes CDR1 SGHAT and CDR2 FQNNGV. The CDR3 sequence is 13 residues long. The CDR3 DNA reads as TGTGCCAGCAGCGGGGACGGTGGCTACGAGCAGTACTTC. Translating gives CASSGDGGYEQYF.

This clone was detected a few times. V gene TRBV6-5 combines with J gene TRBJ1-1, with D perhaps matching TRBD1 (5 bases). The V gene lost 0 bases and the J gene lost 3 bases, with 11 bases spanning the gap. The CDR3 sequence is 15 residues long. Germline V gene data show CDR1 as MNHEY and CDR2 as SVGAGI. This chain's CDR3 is CASSYSLREDTEAFF. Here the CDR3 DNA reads TGTGCCAGCAGTTACTCGCTCAGGGAGGACACTGAAGCTTTCTTT.

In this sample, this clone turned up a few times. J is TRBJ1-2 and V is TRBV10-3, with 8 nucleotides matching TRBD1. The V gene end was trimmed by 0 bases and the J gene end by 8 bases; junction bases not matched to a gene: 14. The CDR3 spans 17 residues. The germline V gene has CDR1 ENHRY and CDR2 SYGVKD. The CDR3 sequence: CAISESVVGQAYRGYTF. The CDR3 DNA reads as TGTGCCATCAGTGAGTCGGTAGTGGGACAGGCCTATCGGGGCTACACCTTC.

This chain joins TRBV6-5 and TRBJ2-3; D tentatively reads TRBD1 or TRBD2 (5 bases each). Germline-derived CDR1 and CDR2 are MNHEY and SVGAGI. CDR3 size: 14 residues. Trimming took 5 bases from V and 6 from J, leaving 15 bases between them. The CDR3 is CASSPRLAGDTQYF. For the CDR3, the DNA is TGTGCCAGCAGTCCCCGGCTAGCAGGGGATACGCAGTATTTT.

The CDR3 is CASSQDRQGRGYTF. DNA for the CDR3: TGCGCCAGCAGCCAAGATCGTCAGGGACGTGGCTACACCTTC. The chain uses TRBV4-3 and TRBJ1-2, with a weak D call TRBD1 (5 bases). Germline assignment: CDR1 LGHNA and CDR2 YSLEER. Trimming removed 0 bases at V and 7 bases at J, with 12 bases between. The CDR3 is 14 amino acids.

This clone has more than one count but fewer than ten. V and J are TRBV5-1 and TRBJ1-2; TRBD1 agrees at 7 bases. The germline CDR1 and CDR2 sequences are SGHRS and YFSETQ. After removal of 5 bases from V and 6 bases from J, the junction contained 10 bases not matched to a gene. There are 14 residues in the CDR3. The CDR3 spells CASRLPQGRDGYTF. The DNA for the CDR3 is TGCGCCAGCAGATTACCACAGGGGCGGGATGGCTACACCTTC.

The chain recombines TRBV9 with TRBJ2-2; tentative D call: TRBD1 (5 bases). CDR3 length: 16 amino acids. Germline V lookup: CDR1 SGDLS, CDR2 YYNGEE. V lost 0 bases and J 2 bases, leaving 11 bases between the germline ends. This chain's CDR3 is CASSVEQAHNTGELFF. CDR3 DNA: TGTGCCAGCAGCGTAGAACAGGCCCACAACACCGGGGAGCTGTTTTTT.

The CDR3 DNA sequence: TGTGCCTGGAGTTACGGCGGGATCCGGTTCGAGCAGTACTTC. This translates into CAWSYGGIRFEQYF. The chain joins TRBV30 to TRBJ2-7; D may be TRBD2 (6 bases). V gave up 2 bases and J gave up 6 bases, with 17 bases separating them. Per the germline V gene, CDR1 is GTSNPN and CDR2 is SVGIG (reference sequence). This CDR3 has 14 amino acids.

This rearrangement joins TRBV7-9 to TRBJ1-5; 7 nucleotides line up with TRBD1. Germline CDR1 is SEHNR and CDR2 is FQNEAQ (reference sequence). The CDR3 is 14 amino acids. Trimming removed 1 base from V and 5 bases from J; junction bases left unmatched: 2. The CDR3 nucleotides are TGTGCCAGCAGCTTAGGACAGGGCTATCAGCCCCAGCATTTT. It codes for CASSLGQGYQPQHF.

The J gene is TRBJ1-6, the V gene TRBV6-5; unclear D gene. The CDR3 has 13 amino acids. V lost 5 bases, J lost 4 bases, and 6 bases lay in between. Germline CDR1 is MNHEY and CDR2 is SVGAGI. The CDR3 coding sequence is TGTGCCAGCAGTACGGGTTATAATTCACCCCTCCACTTT. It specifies CASSTGYNSPLHF.

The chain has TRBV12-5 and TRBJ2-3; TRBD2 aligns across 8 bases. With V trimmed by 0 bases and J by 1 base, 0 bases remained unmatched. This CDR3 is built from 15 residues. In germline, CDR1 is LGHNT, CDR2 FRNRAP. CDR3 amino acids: CASGLVRGGTDTQYF. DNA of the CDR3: TGTGCTAGTGGTTTGGTGCGGGGGGGCACAGATACGCAGTATTTT.

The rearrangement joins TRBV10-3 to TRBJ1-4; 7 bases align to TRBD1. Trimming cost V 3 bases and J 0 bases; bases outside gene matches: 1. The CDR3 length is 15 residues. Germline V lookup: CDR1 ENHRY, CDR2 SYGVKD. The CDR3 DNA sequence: TGTGCCATCAGTGACGACAGGGCAACTAATGAAAAACTGTTTTTT. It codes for CAISDDRATNEKLFF.

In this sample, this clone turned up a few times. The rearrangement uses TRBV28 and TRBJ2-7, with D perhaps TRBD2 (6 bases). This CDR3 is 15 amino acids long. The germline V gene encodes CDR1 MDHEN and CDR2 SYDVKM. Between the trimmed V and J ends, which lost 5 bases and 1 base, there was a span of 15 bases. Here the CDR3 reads CASSPGGSGSYEQYF. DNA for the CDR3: TGTGCCAGCAGTCCCGGCGGTAGCGGTTCCTACGAGCAGTACTTC.

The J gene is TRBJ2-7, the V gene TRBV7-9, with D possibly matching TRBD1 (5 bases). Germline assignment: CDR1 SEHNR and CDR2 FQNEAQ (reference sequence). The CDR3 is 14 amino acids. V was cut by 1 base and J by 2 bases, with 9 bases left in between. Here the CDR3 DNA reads TGTGCCAGCAGCTTAGGGGGCGGTACCTACGAGCAGTACTTC. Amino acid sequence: CASSLGGGTYEQYF. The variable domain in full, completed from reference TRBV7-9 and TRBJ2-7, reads DTGVSQNPRHKITKRGQNVTFRCDPISEHNRLYWYRQTLGQGPEFLTYFQNEAQLEKSRLLSDRFSAERPKGSFSTLEIQRTEQGDSAMYLCASSLGGGTYEQYFGPGTRLTVT.

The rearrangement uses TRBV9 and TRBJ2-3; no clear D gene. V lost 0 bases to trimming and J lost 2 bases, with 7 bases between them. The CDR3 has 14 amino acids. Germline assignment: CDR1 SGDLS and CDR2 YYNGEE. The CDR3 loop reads CASSVAPHTDTQYF. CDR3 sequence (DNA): TGTGCCAGCAGCGTAGCCCCCCACACAGATACGCAGTATTTT.

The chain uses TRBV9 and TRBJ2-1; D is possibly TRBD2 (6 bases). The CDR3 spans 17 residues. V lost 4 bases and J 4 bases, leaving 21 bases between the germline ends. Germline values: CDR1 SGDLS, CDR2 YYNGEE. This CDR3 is CASSPRGGASDYNEQFF. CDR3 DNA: TGTGCCAGCAGCCCCAGAGGAGGGGCCTCCGATTACAATGAGCAGTTCTTC.

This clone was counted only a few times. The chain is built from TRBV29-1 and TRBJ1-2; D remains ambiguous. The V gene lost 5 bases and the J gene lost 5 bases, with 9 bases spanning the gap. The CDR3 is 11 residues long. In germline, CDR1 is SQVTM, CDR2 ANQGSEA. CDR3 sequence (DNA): TGCAGCGTTATAAGTGATTATGGCTACACCTTC. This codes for CSVISDYGYTF.